This entry lists 21 T cell receptor beta chains sequenced from one sample in a study of blood T cell repertoires in COVID-19. This table comes from immunoSEQ multiplex PCR, and its TCRdb copy is limited to in-frame clones, with some not included. The sample lists roughly 68,000 clones, 82% occurring once. Sequencing input: peripheral blood. The receptors were gathered from an elderly man with active COVID-19.

The chain combines TRBV5-6 with TRBJ2-3; maybe TRBD1 (6 bases). Between the trimmed V and J ends, which lost 5 bases and 2 bases, there was a span of 18 bases. Per germline, CDR1 SGHDT and CDR2 YYEEEE. CDR3 length: 16 amino acids. CDR3 in DNA: TGTGCCAGCAGTCCCCCTGACAGGCGAGTCACAGATACGCAGTATTTT. As protein: CASSPPDRRVTDTQYF.

This clone was detected only once. V gene TRBV19 combines with J gene TRBJ2-7; 8 nucleotides align to TRBD1. With V trimmed by 4 bases and J by 0 bases, 14 bases remained unmatched. This CDR3 region has 18 residues. Germline values: CDR1 LNHDA, CDR2 SQIVND (reference sequence). CDR3 DNA: TGTGCCAGTAGTAAGCGCCGGCAGGGGGCTACCAGCTCCTACGAGCAGTACTTC. It translates to CASSKRRQGATSSYEQYF.

The chain uses TRBV10-3 and TRBJ2-3; a possible D gene is TRBD2 (6 bases). The germline V gene has CDR1 ENHRY and CDR2 SYGVKD. V lost 4 bases and J 0 bases, leaving 11 bases between the germline ends. The CDR3 is made up of 15 amino acids. CDR3 loop: CAISAGTFSTDTQYF. In DNA, the CDR3 is TGTGCCATCAGTGCCGGGACTTTTAGCACAGATACGCAGTATTTT.

For the CDR3, the DNA is TGTGCCAGCAGTCAAATGGCGGGGACAGTTGTGGATTCGGGAAACACCATATATTTT. Residues: CASSQMAGTVVDSGNTIYF. This chain links TRBV28 with TRBJ1-3, with TRBD1 matching 7 bases. Germline lookup yields CDR1 MDHEN and CDR2 SYDVKM. V shed 5 bases and J 4 bases; nucleotides not matched to a gene: 20. This CDR3 spans 19 amino acids. The full variable domain, its missing parts supplied by reference TRBV28 and TRBJ1-3, is DVKVTQSSRYLVKRTGEKVFLECVQDMDHENMFWYRQDPGLGLRLIYFSYDVKMKEKGDIPEGYSVSREKKERFSLILESASTNQTSMYLCASSQMAGTVVDSGNTIYFGEGSWLTVV.

This clone was picked up a small number of times. The chain is built from TRBV6-1 and TRBJ1-2, with 10 bases lining up with TRBD1. CDR1 MNHNS and CDR2 SASEGT come from the germline V gene. With V trimmed by 3 bases and J by 4 bases, 5 bases remained unmatched. This CDR3 comprises 15 residues. The CDR3 nucleotides are TGTGCCAGCAGTGAGGAGGGGACAGGGGCCTATGGCTACACCTTC. Translated, it gives CASSEEGTGAYGYTF.

This chain connects TRBV6-6 to TRBJ2-3, with D possibly TRBD1 on 5 matching bases. Trimming took 4 bases from V and 3 from J, leaving 11 bases between them. Germline values: CDR1 MNHNY, CDR2 SVGAGI (reference sequence). This CDR3 has 14 residues. The CDR3 sequence: CASSLNRFTDTQYF. The CDR3 nucleotides read TGTGCCAGCAGTTTAAACAGGTTTACAGATACGCAGTATTTT.

This clone was recorded a few times. Other DNA sequences in the same sample also yield this CDR3. The chain is built from TRBV7-2 and TRBJ2-1; maybe TRBD1 (6 bases). CDR3 length: 15 amino acids. The V end was cut by 1 base, the J end by 4 bases, with 11 bases between. The germline V gene has CDR1 SGHTA and CDR2 FQGNSA. CDR3 amino acids: CASSLGQGTYNEQFF. The CDR3 DNA is TGTGCCAGCAGCTTAGGTCAGGGGACATACAATGAGCAGTTCTTC.

This chain connects TRBV7-6 to TRBJ2-7; 9 bases match TRBD2. Trimming cost V 4 bases and J 0 bases; bases outside gene matches: 4. This CDR3 is 15 amino acids long. Germline V gene data show CDR1 as SGHVS and CDR2 as FNYEAQ. The CDR3 reads CASSYLAGTSYEQYF. In DNA, the CDR3 is TGTGCCAGCAGCTACCTAGCGGGAACCTCCTACGAGCAGTACTTC.

This chain links TRBV18 with TRBJ2-5, with TRBD2 identical over 8 bases. V gave up 6 bases and J gave up 2 bases; unmatched junction bases: 5. Germline CDR1 and CDR2: KGHSH and LQKENI. The CDR3 length is 14 residues. CDR3 nucleotide sequence: TGTGCCAGCTCCCCCGGGGGGGTACAAGAGACCCAGTACTTC. It specifies CASSPGGVQETQYF.

This chain joins TRBV4-2 and TRBJ2-3, with 14 bases matching TRBD2. V lost 1 base, J lost 3 bases, and 6 bases stayed unmatched. The CDR3 is made up of 18 amino acids. The germline V gene encodes CDR1 LGHNA and CDR2 YNFKEQ. Written as DNA, the CDR3 is TGTGCCAGCAGCCAAGCGACTAGCGGGGGGGCTAGTACAGATACGCAGTATTTT. It translates to CASSQATSGGASTDTQYF.

The chain combines TRBV4-3 with TRBJ2-1, with 7 bases identical to TRBD1. Trimming at V came to 0 bases and at J to 4 bases, leaving 6 bases not matched to a gene. CDR1 and CDR2 (germline): LGHNA, YSLEER. This CDR3 is 16 amino acids long. CDR3 nucleotide sequence: TGCGCCAGCAGCCAAGAGGGACAGCTCCTTTACAATGAGCAGTTCTTC. Translated: CASSQEGQLLYNEQFF.

This clone has just one count. This chain uses TRBV7-2 with TRBJ2-5; possibly TRBD2 for D (6 bases). This CDR3 has 15 amino acids. Germline V lookup: CDR1 SGHTA, CDR2 FQGNSA. The V end lost 5 bases, the J end lost 4 bases, and 17 bases lay between the germline ends. The CDR3 sequence: CASSPRPRGAETQYF. The CDR3 nucleotides read TGTGCCAGCAGCCCCAGACCCCGCGGGGCAGAGACCCAGTACTTC.

The rearrangement links TRBV5-1 to TRBJ2-2, with 10 nucleotides matching TRBD2. The CDR3 loop spans 18 amino acids. V lost 2 bases, J lost 4 bases, and 11 bases stayed unmatched. Germline V gives CDR1 SGHRS, CDR2 YFSETQ. CDR3 DNA sequence: TGCGCCAGCAGCTTACGCCCTGTAGCGGGGGGAAGCACCGGGGAGCTGTTTTTT. It translates to CASSLRPVAGGSTGELFF.

The chain links TRBV9 to TRBJ2-1; D may be TRBD1 (6 bases). Per germline, CDR1 SGDLS and CDR2 YYNGEE. The CDR3 is made up of 16 amino acids. V lost 4 bases, J lost 0 bases, and 14 bases lay in between. CDR3 protein: CASSPRTATSYNEQFF. The DNA for the CDR3 is TGTGCCAGCAGCCCCAGGACAGCCACCTCCTACAATGAGCAGTTCTTC.

The chain joins TRBV6-6 to TRBJ1-3; 9 bases are a match to TRBD1. The CDR3 length is 17 residues. The germline gives CDR1 MNHNY, CDR2 SVGAGI (reference sequence). With V trimmed by 5 bases and J by 2 bases, 10 bases remained unmatched. The CDR3 nucleotides read TGTGCCAGCAGTCCTTACCTCCGGGACAGGGCTGGAAACACCATATATTTT. It translates to CASSPYLRDRAGNTIYF.

The count of this clone is one. This chain uses TRBV28 with TRBJ1-2; D is possibly TRBD1 (6 bases). Deletions cut 7 bases from V and 2 bases from J, with 17 bases between. Germline loops: CDR1 MDHEN, CDR2 SYDVKM. This CDR3 has 15 residues. The CDR3 region has the DNA TGTGCCAGCATTTACAGGGTCAATTCAAACTATGGCTACACCTTC. As protein: CASIYRVNSNYGYTF.

The J gene is TRBJ1-1, the V gene TRBV4-2; possible D gene TRBD1, 6 bases. V was trimmed by 5 bases and J by 2 bases, leaving 12 bases between them. Per germline, CDR1 LGHNA and CDR2 YNFKEQ. The CDR3 runs 14 residues. CDR3 nucleotides: TGTGCCAGCAGCATACAGGGATCTAACACTGAAGCTTTCTTT. Its translation: CASSIQGSNTEAFF.

This chain uses TRBV6-2 or TRBV6-3 with TRBJ2-6; 10 bases match TRBD2. The V and J ends lost 4 bases and 4 bases, in that order; junction bases with no gene match: 13. The germline CDR1 and CDR2 sequences are MNHEY and SVGEGT. The CDR3 is 19 amino acids. CDR3 residues: CASSSILLAGVAGANVLTF. CDR3 in DNA: TGTGCCAGCAGTTCCATCCTCCTAGCGGGAGTAGCCGGGGCCAACGTCCTGACTTTC.

V and J are TRBV6-5 and TRBJ1-5; D ambiguous. The CDR3 is made up of 13 amino acids. Trimming took 7 bases from V and 3 from J, leaving 10 bases between them. Per germline, CDR1 MNHEY and CDR2 SVGAGI. This CDR3 reads CASISGYNQPQHF. Written as DNA, the CDR3 is TGTGCCAGCATATCGGGATACAATCAGCCCCAGCATTTT.

The gene calls are TRBV21-1 and TRBJ2-7; the table's D gene call, TRBD1, was not cross checked with the DNA. TRBV21-1 is a recognized pseudogene. The length of the CDR3 is 16 residues. DNA of the CDR3: TGTGCCAGCAGCAAAGGTCGTGACAGAGGAGACTACGAGCAGTACTTC. Translating gives CASSKGRDRGDYEQYF.

This clone was found once. The chain recombines TRBV23-1 with TRBJ2-7; 7 bases line up with TRBD1. TRBV23-1 is annotated as an ORF whose role is uncertain. The CDR3 contains 17 residues. Germline trimming cut 2 bases from V and 3 bases from J; bases unmatched to any gene: 13. The CDR3 loop is CASSQTKRDSPDYEQYF. In DNA form, the CDR3 reads TGCGCCAGCAGTCAAACCAAGAGGGACAGCCCAGACTACGAGCAGTACTTC.